This TCR beta chain originates from a study of blood T cell repertoires in COVID-19. Repertoires were generated with immunoSEQ multiplex PCR, while TCRdb's copy carries only in-frame clones and drops some. The data show over 80,000 clones, with around three quarters seen just once and around 4.2% held by the top ten. CDR1 SGHTA and CDR2 FQGTGA come from the germline V gene. This CDR3 is built from 15 residues. The V and J ends lost 5 bases and 5 bases, in that order; junction bases with no gene match: 11. The chain has TRBV7-3 and TRBJ2-5; 7 positions match TRBD2. The specimen sequenced was peripheral blood. The origin of this receptor is a woman in her 50s with acute or convalescent COVID-19. In DNA, the CDR3 is TGTGCCAGCAGCCCCCTTGGGGGGGGGATTGAGACCCAGTACTTC. Its protein product is CASSPLGGGIETQYF. The complete variable domain, with remaining parts taken from reference TRBV7-3 and TRBJ2-5, reads GAGVSQTPSNKVTEKGKYVELRCDPISGHTALYWYRQSLGQGPEFLIYFQGTGAADDSGLPNDRFFAVRPEGSVSTLKIQRTERGDSAVYLCASSPLGGGIETQYFGPGTRLLVL.